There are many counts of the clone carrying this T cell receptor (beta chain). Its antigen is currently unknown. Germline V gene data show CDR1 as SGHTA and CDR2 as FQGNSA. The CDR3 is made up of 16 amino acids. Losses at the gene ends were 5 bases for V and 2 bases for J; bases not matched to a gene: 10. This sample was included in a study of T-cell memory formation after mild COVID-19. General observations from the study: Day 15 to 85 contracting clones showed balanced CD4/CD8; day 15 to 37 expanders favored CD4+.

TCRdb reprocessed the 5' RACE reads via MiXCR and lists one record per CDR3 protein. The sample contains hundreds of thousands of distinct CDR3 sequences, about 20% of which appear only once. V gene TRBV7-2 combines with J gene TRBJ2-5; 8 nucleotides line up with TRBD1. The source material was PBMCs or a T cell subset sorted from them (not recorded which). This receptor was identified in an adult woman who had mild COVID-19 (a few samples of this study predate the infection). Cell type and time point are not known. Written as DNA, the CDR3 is TGTGCCAGCAGCCCCCAATACGACAGGGGACAAGAGACCCAGTACTTC. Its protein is CASSPQYDRGQETQYF.